Below, 28 T cell receptor beta chains from the same sample are listed, as sequenced in a study of post-analysis software for immune sequencing data. Points from the study as a whole: Higher frequency in patients than in controls was seen for roughly 5 TRBV segments, with TRBV5-6, TRBV5-1 and TRBV20-1 among them.

Unique molecular identifiers were carried by the TCR beta cDNA libraries. TCRdb passed the PCR reads through MiXCR, listing each CDR3 protein once. The sample yields 180,000 or so distinct CDR3 sequences, 25% to 35% seen once. Their antigens remain unidentified. The sample consisted of blood. These TCRs come from a girl aged 2-17 years with multiple sclerosis.

The chain combines TRBV27 with TRBJ2-7; D is possibly TRBD1 (6 bases). The CDR3 totals 13 residues. V lost 3 bases to trimming and J lost 6 bases, with 12 bases between them. The germline V gene encodes CDR1 MNHEY and CDR2 SMNVEV (reference sequence). The CDR3 DNA reads TGTGCCAGCAGTTTCGGACAGATGAGCGAGCAGTACTTC. It is translated as CASSFGQMSEQYF.

Remarks on this clonotype: This clone may be a read error of a much larger clone one base away. J is TRBJ2-7 and V is TRBV4-1; D gene unclear. The CDR3 is 15 residues long. V was pared by 3 bases and J by 6 bases, with 18 bases between. From germline, CDR1 is MGHRA and CDR2 YSYEKL. The CDR3 DNA sequence: TGCGCCAGCAGCCACCAGATTAGCCGGGCGGCCGAGCAGTACTTC. Its translation: CASSHQISRAAEQYF.

On this clonotype: A much larger clone differs by one base, so this may be a read error. The rearrangement joins TRBV7-2 to TRBJ2-1, with D possibly TRBD2 on 5 matching bases. The better agreement between TRBJ2-7 and the DNA end casts doubt on the J call. CDR3 length: 17 residues. Germline V lookup: CDR1 SGHTA, CDR2 FQGNSA. DNA for the CDR3: TGTGCCAGCAGCGCAAGACTCTTTTCTAGCTCCTACAATGAGCAGTACTTC. As protein: CASSARLFSSSYNEQYF.

The chain employs TRBV19 and TRBJ2-2, with TRBD2 as a possible D gene (5 bases). The germline gives CDR1 LNHDA, CDR2 SQIVND (reference sequence). The CDR3 runs to 16 residues. Deletions cut 4 bases from V and 5 bases from J, with 17 bases between. CDR3 coding DNA: TGTGCCAGTAGTACGATTGCGGGCCTGGGTACCGGGGAGCTGTTTTTT. Its protein product is CASSTIAGLGTGELFF.

The chain recombines TRBV12-3 or TRBV12-4 with TRBJ2-3, with 8 bases aligning to TRBD1. Trimming took 3 bases from V and 11 from J; bases not matched to a gene: 13. This CDR3 region has 15 residues. CDR3 amino acids: CASSFGDRRTDVQYF. The CDR3 nucleotides are TGTGCCAGCAGTTTCGGGGACAGGAGAACAGATGTGCAGTATTTT.

As for this clonotype: One end of the junction is discordant with germline, which a read error may explain. V usage is TRBV25-1 and J usage is TRBJ2-1, with D perhaps TRBD1 or TRBD2 (5 bases each). The CDR3 is 16 amino acids. Germline V gene sequence: CDR1 MGHDK, CDR2 SYGVNS. The CDR3 is CASSHPGGRVRNERFF. In nucleotides, the CDR3 is TGTGCCAGCAGTCATCCTGGGGGTAGGGTCCGCAATGAGCGGTTCTTC.

This clonotype was seen a few times. The CDR3: CSAVLDRVGNQPQHF. CDR3 DNA sequence: TGCAGTGCTGTACTTGACAGGGTAGGGAATCAGCCCCAGCATTTT. The rearrangement links TRBV20-1 to TRBJ1-5, with TRBD1 matching 7 bases. CDR1 is DFQATT, CDR2 SNEGSKA, per germline (reference sequence). Trimming at V came to 5 bases and at J to 4 bases, leaving 11 bases not matched to a gene. CDR3 size: 15 residues.

Concerning this clonotype: A much bigger clone sits one base away, suggesting this may be a read error. This sequence joins TRBV2 and TRBJ2-7; D tentatively reads TRBD1 or TRBD2 (6 bases each). TRBJ2-5 explains the end of the DNA better; the J call may be wrong. This CDR3 contains 13 residues. Germline CDR1 SNHLY, CDR2 FYNNEI. CDR3 sequence: CASVGGLGETQYF. As DNA, the CDR3 is TGTGCCAGCGTCGGGGGCCTTGGGGAGACCCAGTACTTC.

The rearrangement uses TRBV7-2 and TRBJ2-7; a possible D gene is TRBD2 (5 bases). This CDR3 is 13 amino acids long. V lost 5 bases and J 2 bases, leaving 10 bases between the germline ends. Per germline, CDR1 SGHTA and CDR2 FQGNSA. The CDR3 sequence is CASSRHGAYEQYF. The CDR3 DNA reads as TGTGCCAGCAGCCGCCACGGGGCCTACGAGCAGTACTTC.

This clonotype was counted ten times or more. The chain has TRBV5-1 and TRBJ2-6, with D possibly TRBD2 on 5 matching bases. The CDR3 consists of 16 residues. V lost 0 bases to trimming and J lost 0 bases, with 7 bases between them. The germline V gene encodes CDR1 SGHRS and CDR2 YFSETQ. CDR3 in amino acids: CASSLDSGSGANVLTF. CDR3 in DNA: TGCGCCAGCAGCTTGGACAGCGGCTCTGGGGCCAACGTCCTGACTTTC.

The V and J genes are TRBV12-3 or TRBV12-4 and TRBJ1-5; D remains ambiguous. The germline V and J ends were trimmed by 2 bases and 0 bases, with 8 bases remaining between them. The CDR3 totals 15 residues. This CDR3 is CASSLLQYSNQPQHF. The CDR3, as DNA: TGTGCCAGCAGTTTACTCCAGTATAGCAATCAGCCCCAGCATTTT.

The rearrangement uses TRBV7-9 and TRBJ2-3; unclear D gene. Germline V CDR1 and CDR2: SEHNR, FQNEAQ (reference sequence). The CDR3 is 14 amino acids. V dropped 0 bases and J dropped 6 bases, with 10 bases sitting between them. The CDR3 sequence: CASSLAKPWDTQYF. CDR3 nucleotides: TGTGCCAGCAGCTTAGCGAAGCCCTGGGATACGCAGTATTTT.

In its sample, this clonotype was seen a few times. The chain is built from TRBV20-1 and TRBJ1-6; D gene unclear. Germline CDR1 is DFQATT and CDR2 is SNEGSKA (reference sequence). V lost 1 base and J lost 2, with 6 bases in between. This CDR3 comprises 14 residues. The CDR3 nucleotides are TGCAGTGCTAGAGTTGGGACCTATAATTCACCCCTCCACTTT. Translating it yields CSARVGTYNSPLHF.

The chain uses TRBV5-1 and TRBJ1-1; no clear D gene. V gave up 0 bases and J gave up 5 bases, with 17 bases separating them. CDR1 SGHRS and CDR2 YFSETQ come from the germline V gene. This CDR3 has 16 residues. The CDR3, as DNA: TGCGCCAGCAGCTTGGTCGAACCTGCGGGAGGAACTGAAGCTTTCTTT. It codes for CASSLVEPAGGTEAFF.

As to this clonotype: A far larger clone is off by one base, so a read error is likely. The chain uses TRBV11-2 and TRBJ2-3; D remains unclear. The germline CDR1 and CDR2 sequences are SGHAT and FQNNGV. The CDR3 is 12 residues long. The chain's CDR3 is CASSRPTDMQYF. The CDR3 DNA reads as TGTGCCAGCAGCAGGCCCACAGATATGCAGTATTTT.

The chain combines TRBV14 with TRBJ2-7; 10 nucleotides line up with TRBD2. The V gene's germline CDR1 is SGHDN and CDR2 FVKESK. J gave up 1 base and V 1 base, and 10 bases lay outside the gene matches. This CDR3 is 18 amino acids long. The CDR3 here is CASSQGIASGGPSYEQYF. DNA of the CDR3: TGTGCCAGCAGCCAAGGTATCGCTAGCGGGGGCCCATCCTACGAGCAGTACTTC.

This clonotype has just a few counts. The chain employs TRBV7-2 and TRBJ2-3; D may match TRBD1 or TRBD2 (5 bases each). Trimming cost V 1 base and J 4 bases, with 9 bases left between them. The CDR3 consists of 14 residues. Per germline, CDR1 SGHTA and CDR2 FQGNSA. The CDR3 sequence: CASSLGGIADTQYF. CDR3 sequence (DNA): TGTGCCAGCAGCTTAGGGGGGATAGCAGATACGCAGTATTTT.

Regarding this clonotype: A much larger clone lies a single base off, so this may be a read error. The chain couples TRBV28 to TRBJ2-5, with 7 bases that match TRBD1. The DNA end lines up better with TRBJ2-1; the J call may be wrong. The CDR3 loop spans 15 amino acids. Germline V gives CDR1 MDHEN, CDR2 SYDVKM. The CDR3 sequence: CASSQLDRAQETQFF. CDR3 nucleotides: TGTGCCAGCAGCCAACTCGACAGGGCTCAAGAGACCCAGTTCTTC.

This clonotype occurred a few times. The J gene is TRBJ1-5, the V gene TRBV7-2; D is uncertain. Trimming removed 6 bases from V and 6 bases from J, with 18 bases in between. CDR1 SGHTA and CDR2 FQGNSA come from the germline V gene. The CDR3 has 15 residues. CDR3 coding DNA: TGTGCCAGCAGTCTGTCGGGAGGGCTCGCTCAGCCCCAGCATTTT. This gives the protein CASSLSGGLAQPQHF.

A note on this clonotype: An end of the junction differs from the germline gene, which may be a read error. The chain links TRBV20-1 to TRBJ1-3; no clear D. This CDR3 is built from 13 residues. Germline CDR1 reads DFQATT; CDR2 reads SNEGSKA (reference sequence). The chain's CDR3 is CSAYWSSGNTLYF. The CDR3 DNA sequence: TGCAGTGCCTATTGGAGCTCTGGAAACACCTTATATTTT.

In its sample, this clonotype was seen a few times. In DNA, the CDR3 is TGTGCCAGCAGCGGAAACAGGGGGCTAGGCTACACCTTC. It codes for CASSGNRGLGYTF. V gene TRBV13 combines with J gene TRBJ1-2, with TRBD1 identical over 9 bases. The V gene end was trimmed by 5 bases and the J gene end by 8 bases; junction bases not matched to a gene: 6. Germline CDR1 and CDR2: PRHDT and FYEKMQ (reference sequence). CDR3 length: 13 amino acids.

The rearrangement joins TRBV7-9 to TRBJ2-5; D is unresolved. The germline V and J ends were trimmed by 8 bases and 5 bases, with 9 bases remaining between them. The CDR3 is 11 amino acids. Germline-derived CDR1 and CDR2 are SEHNR and FQNEAQ (reference sequence). The CDR3 nucleotides read TGTGCCAGCGTTAATCAGGAGACCCAGTACTTC. Protein product: CASVNQETQYF.

This clonotype was detected only a few times. The CDR3 sequence is CSARSWKTEAFF. The CDR3 bases are TGCAGTGCTCGGTCATGGAAGACTGAAGCTTTCTTT. The chain has TRBV20-1 and TRBJ1-1, with D unresolved. Between the trimmed V and J ends, which lost 5 bases and 5 bases, there was a span of 12 bases. In germline, CDR1 is DFQATT, CDR2 SNEGSKA (reference sequence). CDR3 size: 12 residues.

As concerns this clonotype: Germline and junction disagree at one end, which may indicate a read error. The chain couples TRBV4-2 to TRBJ1-2, with D tentatively TRBD1 (6 bases). The CDR3 covers 12 residues. In germline, CDR1 is LGHNA, CDR2 YNFKEQ. The CDR3: CASSPGAYGCTF. The CDR3 region has the DNA TGTGCCAGCAGCCCGGGGGCCTATGGCTGCACCTTC.

This chain joins TRBV20-1 and TRBJ2-7, with 8 positions matching TRBD1. The CDR3 is 14 amino acids. V gave up 6 bases and J gave up 3 bases; unmatched junction bases: 10. Looked up from germline, CDR1 is DFQATT and CDR2 is SNEGSKA (reference sequence). CDR3 region: CSATRGLNNYEQYF. CDR3 nucleotides: TGCAGTGCCACCAGGGGGCTGAACAACTACGAGCAGTACTTC.

This clonotype has at least ten counts. The chain carries TRBV5-1 and TRBJ1-6, with 11 bases aligning to TRBD1. Trimming cost V 4 bases and J 5 bases; bases outside gene matches: 8. Germline-derived CDR1 and CDR2 are SGHRS and YFSETQ. The CDR3 runs 17 residues. CDR3 sequence (DNA): TGCGCCAGCAGCGGGGGACAGGGGGGTAAAGATAATTCACCCCTCCACTTT. It encodes CASSGGQGGKDNSPLHF.

Ten or more counts support this clonotype. The chain carries TRBV11-1 and TRBJ2-1, with 16 positions matching TRBD2. V shed 7 bases and J 8 bases; nucleotides not matched to a gene: 8. This CDR3 is built from 16 residues. Looked up from germline, CDR1 is SGHAT and CDR2 is FQDESV (reference sequence). CDR3 amino acids: CASTQPGLAGGDEQFF. The CDR3, as DNA: TGTGCCAGCACTCAACCGGGACTAGCGGGAGGGGATGAGCAGTTCTTC.

The table lists this clonotype with many counts. CDR3 region: CASSQKGTTDTQYF. The CDR3 DNA sequence: TGCGCCAGCAGCCAGAAGGGCACCACAGATACGCAGTATTTT. V and J are TRBV5-1 and TRBJ2-3; D is unresolved. The CDR3 covers 14 residues. Germline CDR1 is SGHRS and CDR2 is YFSETQ. V shed 4 bases and J shed 2 bases, with 11 bases lying between them. Drawing the rest from reference TRBV5-1 and TRBJ2-3, the complete variable domain is KAGVTQTPRYLIKTRGQQVTLSCSPISGHRSVSWYQQTPGQGLQFLFEYFSETQRNKGNFPGRFSGRQFSNSRSEMNVSTLELGDSALYLCASSQKGTTDTQYFGPGTRLTVL.